This T cell receptor beta chain was obtained from a study of blood T cell repertoires in COVID-19 (dated by TCRdb to the early 2020s). General notes on the study: Samples covering the acute and convalescent phases of COVID-19 were provided by collaborators in the United States, Italy and Spain. Sample metadata almost always included a de-identified subject ID, COVID-19 status, age in years and sex. The prospective study material was composed of cDNA or gDNA derived from T cells, B-cell-depleted T cells, or PBMCs. Deeply sampled blood TCRbeta repertoires from subjects exposed to, actively infected with, or recovered from COVID-19 were included in the dataset. Samples came from the ongoing ImmuneRACE study (first 160 participants) plus 1,254 subjects from 6 global collaborators. The repertoires were made available in a free public database intended to serve as a resource for research on the immune response to SARS-CoV-2. Where available, HLA class I and class II types were obtained from metadata supplied by the sample provider rather than from assay-based typing. The full study reports these points: How much clinical and demographic metadata was included differed by source and by participant, and the metadata was provided uncurated.

This clone was seen more than once but under ten times. Which antigen it targets is not known. Per-nucleotide qualities are absent, and no much larger clonotype sits a single base away. The CDR3 has 13 amino acids, counting the end cysteine and phenylalanine. The retained sequence is limited to the CDR3, 39 bases, with the frame set at the first base. Sequences SGHNT (CDR1) and YENEEA (CDR2) are obtained from the germline V gene. Trimming accounts for 5 bases at V and 11 bases at J, while the number of junction bases matched to no gene is 11. Each collaborating institution followed its own protocols to collect whole blood in K2EDTA tubes. For TCRbeta analysis, collaborators shipped samples as frozen whole blood, isolated PBMCs, or DNA extracted from either of those sample types. The immunoSEQ Assay, a bias-controlled multiplex PCR, was used to amplify TCRbeta CDR3 regions from genomic DNA. The published analysis was carried out like this. The number of nucleated cells in each sample was estimated by amplification of reference gene primers within the assay. To quantify the absolute abundance of each unique TCRbeta CDR3 rearrangement, sequence reads were collapsed and filtered. For each sample, productive Simpson clonality was calculated as the square root of Simpson's diversity index over productive rearrangements. TCRdb stores this immuneACCESS table with in-frame sequences only. Part of the clones is absent; in the studies checked, under half of the shortfall reflects unresolved V genes, and no reason is known for the rest. The DNA gave D and trimming, while V, J and clone size come from that table. The sample contains about 100,000 clones, around four fifths of them found a single time. Of the sample, about 12% is held by the ten largest clones.

This TCR was recovered from an older woman with acute or convalescent COVID-19. The V gene is TRBV11-3 and the J gene is TRBJ1-1; TRBD1 agrees with 7 junctional bases. The sequenced material came from peripheral blood. The CDR3 protein: CASSPGTGDRAFF. In nucleotides, the sequence is TGTGCCAGCAGCCCAGGCACAGGGGATAGGGCTTTCTTT.